These 21 T cell receptor beta chains were sequenced from one sample in a study of chemoradiotherapy in HPV16-positive cancers. Measured with immunoSEQ multiplex PCR; TCRdb has only the in-frame clones, and not every one. The sample consists of about 1,000 clones, 70% to 85% of them appearing once. The sample consisted of tumor tissue, taken from a patient who underwent chemoradiotherapy. These receptors all stem from a human donor with HPV-associated anogenital cancer.

This chain joins TRBV19 and TRBJ1-2; D call uncertain. This CDR3 comprises 14 residues. Trimming cost V 6 bases and J 5 bases, with 16 bases left between them. The germline CDR1 and CDR2 sequences are LNHDA and SQIVND (reference sequence). Here the CDR3 reads CASRDLSFYYGYTF. CDR3 DNA sequence: TGTGCCAGTAGGGACCTATCTTTTTATTATGGCTACACCTTC.

This clone was seen a handful of times. V gene TRBV9 combines with J gene TRBJ2-1; 8 nucleotides line up with TRBD2. The junction had 5 bases not matched to a gene; V was cut back by 0 bases and J by 0 bases. The CDR3 is 17 residues long. Germline CDR1 SGDLS, CDR2 YYNGEE. The CDR3 spells CASSVGLAGSSYNEQFF. CDR3 bases: TGTGCCAGCAGCGTAGGCCTAGCGGGCTCCTCCTACAATGAGCAGTTCTTC. Full variable domain (remainder filled in from reference TRBV9 and TRBJ2-1): DSGVTQTPKHLITATGQRVTLRCSPRSGDLSVYWYQQSLDQGLQFLIQYYNGEERAKGNILERFSAQQFPDLHSELNLSSLELGDSALYFCASSVGLAGSSYNEQFFGPGTRLTVL.

V and J are TRBV19 and TRBJ2-7; TRBD2 matches at 8 bases. The ends lost 6 bases at V and 6 bases at J; junction bases unmatched: 13. Germline V CDR1 and CDR2: LNHDA, SQIVND (reference sequence). The CDR3 is 15 residues long. The CDR3 nucleotides are TGTGCCAGTAGCCTGGCGGGGGGCCGTTCCGGCGAGCAGTACTTC. This sequence encodes CASSLAGGRSGEQYF.

This chain joins TRBV27 and TRBJ1-1; D is unclear. The CDR3 covers 14 residues. Trimming cost V 7 bases and J 0 bases, with 12 bases left between them. Germline CDR1 reads MNHEY; CDR2 reads SMNVEV (reference sequence). The DNA of the CDR3 is TGTGCCAGCAAAGCCTACTCAATGAACACTGAAGCTTTCTTT. Translating it yields CASKAYSMNTEAFF.

The J gene is TRBJ2-5, the V gene TRBV5-5; TRBD2 matches at 7 bases. With V trimmed by 0 bases and J by 5 bases, 7 bases remained unmatched. The CDR3 spans 15 residues. Germline CDR1 is SGHKS and CDR2 is YYEKEE (reference sequence). CDR3 in DNA: TGTGCCAGCAGCTTGGGGGAGGGCCGTCAGGAGACCCAGTACTTC. Translated, it gives CASSLGEGRQETQYF.

The chain carries TRBV4-3 and TRBJ2-1, with D maybe TRBD2 (5 bases). Looked up from germline, CDR1 is LGHNA and CDR2 is YSLEER. The CDR3 sequence is 13 residues long. Trimming removed 0 bases from V and 15 bases from J, with 15 bases in between. In DNA form, the CDR3 reads TGCGCCAGCAGCCAAGATCCCGGGAAGAGAAGGTTCTTC. Encoded protein: CASSQDPGKRRFF.

The J gene is TRBJ1-2, the V gene TRBV28; tentative D call: TRBD1 (5 bases). The CDR3 has 14 amino acids. Deletions cut 5 bases from V and 4 bases from J, with 14 bases between. Looked up from germline, CDR1 is MDHEN and CDR2 is SYDVKM. CDR3 region: CASSRREGAYGYTF. CDR3 nucleotides: TGTGCCAGCAGTCGCAGGGAGGGAGCCTATGGCTACACCTTC.

The rearrangement links TRBV27 to TRBJ1-1, with D perhaps matching TRBD1 (6 bases). V was trimmed by 2 bases and J by 4 bases, leaving 11 bases between them. The length of the CDR3 is 14 residues. Germline-derived CDR1 and CDR2 are MNHEY and SMNVEV (reference sequence). In DNA, the CDR3 is TGTGCCAGCAGTTTAGACAGGCGGAGCACTGAAGCTTTCTTT. This sequence encodes CASSLDRRSTEAFF.

The gene calls are TRBV6-5 and TRBJ1-1; D is ambiguous. Trimming cost V 6 bases and J 1 base, with 12 bases left between them. From germline, CDR1 is MNHEY and CDR2 SVGAGI. CDR3 length: 14 amino acids. As DNA, the CDR3 is TGTGCCAGCAGGGTGGGGTTCGGGAACACTGAAGCTTTCTTT. It translates to CASRVGFGNTEAFF.

This sequence joins TRBV19 and TRBJ1-1; a possible D gene is TRBD1 (5 bases). The CDR3 is 13 amino acids. V gave up 11 bases and J gave up 1 base, with 14 bases separating them. Germline assignment: CDR1 LNHDA and CDR2 SQIVND (reference sequence). For the CDR3, the DNA is TGTGCCTCGATGGGGGGTGCGAACACTGAAGCTTTCTTT. Encoded protein: CASMGGANTEAFF.

V usage is TRBV19 and J usage is TRBJ2-1; TRBD2 matches at 12 bases. CDR1 and CDR2 (germline): LNHDA, SQIVND (reference sequence). The CDR3 has 15 amino acids. The junction had 5 bases not matched to a gene; V was cut back by 6 bases and J by 5 bases. CDR3 protein: CASRPTSGSNNEQFF. As DNA, the CDR3 is TGTGCCAGTAGACCGACTAGCGGGAGTAACAATGAGCAGTTCTTC.

In its sample, this clone was seen once. The chain joins TRBV10-3 to TRBJ2-2; the match to TRBD1 covers 9 bases. J gave up 3 bases and V 2 bases, and 4 bases lay outside the gene matches. The CDR3 has 16 amino acids. Germline V lookup: CDR1 ENHRY, CDR2 SYGVKD. This CDR3 reads CAISEPDRGYTGELFF. For the CDR3, the DNA is TGTGCCATCAGTGAGCCTGACAGGGGGTACACCGGGGAGCTGTTTTTT.

CDR3 DNA sequence: TGTGCCAGCAGTCGGGGGGCGGACAATCAGCCCCAGCATTTT. As protein: CASSRGADNQPQHF. This chain connects TRBV6-1 to TRBJ1-5; maybe TRBD1 (6 bases). Germline CDR1 reads MNHNS; CDR2 reads SASEGT. CDR3 length: 14 amino acids. V was shortened by 5 bases and J by 3 bases, with 11 bases between the two germline ends.

The chain joins TRBV28 to TRBJ2-7, with 10 bases lining up with TRBD2. The ends lost 2 bases at V and 6 bases at J; junction bases unmatched: 7. This CDR3 comprises 15 residues. CDR1 is MDHEN and CDR2 is SYDVKM in the germline V gene. CDR3 nucleotide sequence: TGTGCCAGCAGTTTACCCCTTAGCGGGAGGCTCGAGCAGTACTTC. This codes for CASSLPLSGRLEQYF.

The chain joins TRBV18 to TRBJ2-2, with D possibly matching TRBD2 (5 bases). The V gene lost 3 bases and the J gene lost 2 bases, with 10 bases spanning the gap. The CDR3 spans 15 residues. The germline CDR1 and CDR2 sequences are KGHSH and LQKENI. The CDR3: CASSPPRGNTGELFF. CDR3 DNA: TGTGCCAGCTCACCTCCCCGGGGAAACACCGGGGAGCTGTTTTTT. The full variable domain, its missing parts supplied by reference TRBV18 and TRBJ2-2, is NAGVMQNPRHLVRRRGQEARLRCSPMKGHSHVYWYRQLPEEGLKFMVYLQKENIIDESGMPKERFSAEFPKEGPSILRIQQVVRGDSAAYFCASSPPRGNTGELFFGEGSRLTVL.

This chain uses TRBV7-9 with TRBJ1-2, with 7 bases matching TRBD1. The germline gives CDR1 SEHNR, CDR2 FQNEAQ (reference sequence). The CDR3 length is 14 residues. The trim removed 7 bases at V and 3 bases at J, leaving 8 bases unmatched. The CDR3 DNA reads as TGTGCCAGCACTCCGCAGGGGGGGGACTATGGCTACACCTTC. Its protein is CASTPQGGDYGYTF.

The chain recombines TRBV15 with TRBJ1-1; 7 nucleotides align to TRBD1. Germline CDR1 is LNHNV and CDR2 is YYDKDF (reference sequence). This CDR3 region has 16 residues. V trimming: 2 bases; J trimming: 1 base; junction bases outside the gene matches: 7. The CDR3 region is CATSRLNRGRNTEAFF. DNA of the CDR3: TGTGCCACCAGCAGACTAAACAGGGGTAGGAACACTGAAGCTTTCTTT.

The chain couples TRBV4-3 to TRBJ2-1; a weak D match, TRBD2 (5 bases). This CDR3 spans 15 amino acids. Trimming left V 1 base short and J 5 bases short, with 12 bases between. Looked up from germline, CDR1 is LGHNA and CDR2 is YSLEER. The CDR3 sequence: CASSQGGWRDNEQFF. The CDR3 bases are TGCGCCAGCAGCCAAGGGGGTTGGCGGGACAATGAGCAGTTCTTC.

The V gene is TRBV15, the J gene TRBJ2-7, with 10 nucleotides matching TRBD1. The germline CDR1 and CDR2 sequences are LNHNV and YYDKDF (reference sequence). The V gene end was trimmed by 2 bases and the J gene end by 2 bases; junction bases not matched to a gene: 6. This CDR3 is built from 16 residues. CDR3 nucleotides: TGTGCCACCAGCAGACCAAGCGGGACAGGGGCCTACGAGCAGTACTTC. As protein: CATSRPSGTGAYEQYF.

The genes are TRBV6-4 and TRBJ2-3, with 10 bases lining up with TRBD2. The CDR3 runs 15 residues. Germline assignment: CDR1 MRHNA and CDR2 SNTAGT. Unmatched junction bases numbered 0, after V lost 0 bases and J lost 3 bases. The CDR3 protein is CASSDSGLATDTQYF. The DNA of the CDR3 is TGTGCCAGCAGTGACTCGGGACTAGCGACAGATACGCAGTATTTT.

V and J are TRBV6-4 and TRBJ2-3, with D perhaps TRBD2 (7 bases). The CDR3 contains 14 residues. V was shortened by 2 bases and J by 2 bases, with 8 bases between the two germline ends. CDR1 is MRHNA, CDR2 SNTAGT, per germline. CDR3 DNA: TGTGCCAGCAGTGACGGGGGGGCCACAGATACGCAGTATTTT. Protein sequence: CASSDGGATDTQYF.